What follows are 16 T cell receptor beta chains derived from one specimen sequenced in a study of T cells in Graves' hyperthyroidism and ophthalmopathy. Researchers amplified the TCR beta CDR3 regions from RNA transcripts. First-round RT-PCR with HTBI primers amplified the TCR CDR3 region. Each CDR3 protein gets one entry after TCRdb re-called the multiplex PCR reads with MiXCR. In the table there are more than 300,000 distinct CDR3 sequences, approximately 15% of which are singletons. The sequenced sample consisted of blood. The origin of the receptors is a woman aged 60-70 years with Graves' hyperthyroidism.

This clonotype was found many times. The chain's CDR3 is CASSQGSAQGVYEQYF. Here the CDR3 DNA reads TGCGCCAGCAGCCAAGGATCCGCACAGGGGGTATACGAGCAGTACTTC. The chain has TRBV4-1 and TRBJ2-7, with 8 nucleotides matching TRBD1. This CDR3 region has 16 residues. Looked up from germline, CDR1 is MGHRA and CDR2 is YSYEKL. The V segment lost 1 base and the J segment 4 bases; nucleotides outside the gene matches: 9.

Ten or more counts support this clonotype. The genes are TRBV12-3 or TRBV12-4 and TRBJ1-2, with D possibly TRBD1 on 5 matching bases. The CDR3 spans 15 residues. V was cut by 1 base and J by 4 bases, with 13 bases left in between. In nucleotides, the CDR3 is TGTGCCAGCAGTTTAGTGGACAACACCTTCTATGGCTACACCTTC. It specifies CASSLVDNTFYGYTF.

This clonotype was seen a few times. The CDR3 loop reads CSARVTGRNQPQHF. CDR3 DNA sequence: TGCAGTGCTAGAGTTACAGGGCGCAATCAGCCCCAGCATTTT. The genes are TRBV20-1 and TRBJ1-5; TRBD1 might be the D (6 bases). V lost 1 base to trimming and J lost 2 bases, with 9 bases between them. Germline CDR1 DFQATT, CDR2 SNEGSKA (reference sequence). The CDR3 extends over 14 amino acids.

This clonotype came up many times. The rearrangement links TRBV5-1 to TRBJ2-2, with TRBD1 identical over 9 bases. The CDR3 loop spans 16 amino acids. Germline V CDR1 and CDR2: SGHRS, YFSETQ. J gave up 0 bases and V 4 bases, and 4 bases lay outside the gene matches. The DNA of the CDR3 is TGCGCCAGCAGCCCGGGACAGGGTTCGAACACCGGGGAGCTGTTTTTT. Protein sequence: CASSPGQGSNTGELFF.

Many counts were recorded for this clonotype. The V and J genes are TRBV7-9 and TRBJ2-1; D is perhaps TRBD1 (7 bases). Trimming stripped 1 base from V and 10 bases from J, with 14 bases between. CDR3 length: 14 amino acids. Germline V gene data show CDR1 as SEHNR and CDR2 as FQNEAQ (reference sequence). The CDR3, as DNA: TGTGCCAGCAGCTTAGTTACGGGGGACAGAGAGCAGTTCTTC. Encoded protein: CASSLVTGDREQFF. The whole variable domain, remainder taken from reference TRBV7-9 and TRBJ2-1, is DTGVSQNPRHKITKRGQNVTFRCDPISEHNRLYWYRQTLGQGPEFLTYFQNEAQLEKSRLLSDRFSAERPKGSFSTLEIQRTEQGDSAMYLCASSLVTGDREQFFGPGTRLTVL.

This clonotype was seen many times. J is TRBJ1-1 and V is TRBV7-9; unclear D gene. Germline V gives CDR1 SEHNR, CDR2 FQNEAQ (reference sequence). The CDR3 spans 13 residues. Trimming left V 2 bases short and J 1 base short, with 5 bases between. The CDR3, as DNA: TGTGCCAGCAGCTTACAAACGAACACTGAAGCTTTCTTT. This gives the protein CASSLQTNTEAFF.

This clonotype has a count of ten or more. The J gene is TRBJ2-7, the V gene TRBV11-1, with D possibly called TRBD1 or TRBD2 (5 bases each). With 5 bases removed from V and 4 bases from J, the gap between germline ends came to 9 bases. The CDR3 runs to 12 residues. Germline CDR1 reads SGHAT; CDR2 reads FQDESV (reference sequence). The CDR3 DNA reads TGTGCCAGCAGCAGCGAGGGGTACGAGCAGTACTTC. Protein: CASSSEGYEQYF. The full variable domain, its missing parts supplied by reference TRBV11-1 and TRBJ2-7, is EAEVAQSPRYKITEKSQAVAFWCDPISGHATLYWYRQILGQGPELLVQFQDESVVDDSQLPKDRFSAERLKGVDSTLKIQPAELGDSAMYLCASSSEGYEQYFGPGTRLTVT.

The sample holds many counts of this clonotype. The chain joins TRBV12-3 or TRBV12-4 to TRBJ2-1, with 7 bases identical to TRBD1. Germline trimming cut 6 bases from V and 9 bases from J; bases unmatched to any gene: 8. This CDR3 contains 13 residues. Here the CDR3 reads CASRYTGEPEQFF. DNA for the CDR3: TGTGCCAGCAGGTACACAGGGGAACCTGAGCAGTTCTTC.

The J gene is TRBJ2-1, the V gene TRBV6-1; D may be TRBD2 (6 bases). Trimming removed 4 bases at V and 10 bases at J, with 17 bases between. The CDR3 is made up of 14 amino acids. CDR1 and CDR2 from the germline V gene are MNHNS and SASEGT. CDR3 coding DNA: TGTGCCAGCAGTGTGCACCGGGACTTTAAAGAGCAGTTCTTC. Translated, it gives CASSVHRDFKEQFF.

This clonotype came up a few times. The V call is TRBV4-1, the J call TRBJ1-5; no reliable D call. V was pared by 2 bases and J by 4 bases, with 9 bases between. Germline assignment: CDR1 MGHRA and CDR2 YSYEKL. The CDR3 length is 14 residues. This CDR3 reads CASSQPGRNQPQHF. CDR3 coding DNA: TGCGCCAGCAGCCAACCTGGTCGAAATCAGCCCCAGCATTTT.

This clonotype was seen at least ten times. The V call is TRBV28, the J call TRBJ1-1; D might be TRBD1 (6 bases). CDR1 and CDR2 from the germline V gene are MDHEN and SYDVKM. The CDR3 sequence is 14 residues long. With 6 bases removed from V and 0 bases from J, the gap between germline ends came to 11 bases. The CDR3 protein is CASSTGQLNTEAFF. DNA for the CDR3: TGTGCCAGCAGCACCGGACAGCTGAACACTGAAGCTTTCTTT.

This clonotype showed up many times. The chain carries TRBV20-1 and TRBJ2-1; TRBD2 aligns across 9 bases. J lost 0 bases, V lost 1 base, and 1 base had no gene match. CDR3 length: 15 residues. Germline assignment: CDR1 DFQATT and CDR2 SNEGSKA (reference sequence). The CDR3 spells CSARGGGVSYNEQFF. In nucleotides, the CDR3 is TGCAGTGCTAGAGGCGGGGGGGTCTCCTACAATGAGCAGTTCTTC.

This clonotype was observed many times. The gene calls are TRBV11-2 and TRBJ2-1; D is unclear. This CDR3 has 14 residues. The ends were cut back, 5 bases at V and 1 base at J, with 9 bases in the middle. Looked up from germline, CDR1 is SGHAT and CDR2 is FQNNGV. CDR3 amino acids: CASSPLPSYNEQFF. The CDR3 nucleotides read TGTGCCAGCAGCCCCCTCCCATCCTACAATGAGCAGTTCTTC.

In this sample, this clonotype turned up many times. The chain's CDR3 is CASSPHERATDTQYF. The CDR3 nucleotides are TGTGCCAGCTCACCACATGAGCGAGCGACAGATACGCAGTATTTT. V is TRBV18 and J is TRBJ2-3; no clear D. Germline CDR1 and CDR2: KGHSH and LQKENI. There are 15 residues in the CDR3. V was trimmed by 1 base and J by 3 bases, leaving 11 bases between them. The variable domain in full, completed from reference TRBV18 and TRBJ2-3, reads NAGVMQNPRHLVRRRGQEARLRCSPMKGHSHVYWYRQLPEEGLKFMVYLQKENIIDESGMPKERFSAEFPKEGPSILRIQQVVRGDSAAYFCASSPHERATDTQYFGPGTRLTVL.

This clonotype has just a few counts. The V gene is TRBV20-1, the J gene TRBJ2-3; weak D call: TRBD2 (6 bases). Germline CDR1 and CDR2: DFQATT and SNEGSKA (reference sequence). The germline V and J ends were trimmed by 6 bases and 1 base, with 26 bases remaining between them. This CDR3 is 18 amino acids long. The CDR3, as DNA: TGCAGTGCCATAGTAGGGGTCCCTTCTAGCGTACGCACAGATACGCAGTATTTT. Its protein is CSAIVGVPSSVRTDTQYF.

This clonotype occurred many times. The genes are TRBV4-1 and TRBJ1-1; possible D gene TRBD1, 5 bases. Trimming shortened V by 2 bases and J by 7 bases, and 17 bases separated the two germline ends. This CDR3 is 15 amino acids long. In germline, CDR1 is MGHRA, CDR2 YSYEKL. In DNA form, the CDR3 reads TGCGCCAGCAGCCAAAGTGATGCGGGGCCGAGTGAAGCTTTCTTT. This codes for CASSQSDAGPSEAFF.